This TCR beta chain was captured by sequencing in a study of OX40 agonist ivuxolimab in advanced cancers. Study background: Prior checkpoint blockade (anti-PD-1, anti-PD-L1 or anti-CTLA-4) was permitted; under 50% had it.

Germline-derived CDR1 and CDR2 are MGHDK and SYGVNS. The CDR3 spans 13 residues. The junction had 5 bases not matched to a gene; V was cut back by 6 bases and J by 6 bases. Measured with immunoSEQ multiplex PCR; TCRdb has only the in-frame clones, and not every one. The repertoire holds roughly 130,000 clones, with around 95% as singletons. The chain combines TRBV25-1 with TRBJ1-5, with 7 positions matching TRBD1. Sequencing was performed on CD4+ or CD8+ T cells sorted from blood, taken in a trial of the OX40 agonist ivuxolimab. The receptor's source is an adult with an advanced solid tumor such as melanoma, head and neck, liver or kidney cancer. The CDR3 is CASSYRGGQPQHF. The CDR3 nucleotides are TGTGCCAGCAGCTACAGGGGAGGTCAGCCCCAGCATTTT.